This entry lists 30 T cell receptor beta chains sequenced from one sample in a study of metastatic and nonmetastatic thyroid tumors. TCRdb reanalyzed the PCR reads via MiXCR. This table has fewer than 20,000 clones, roughly 22% appearing once. Patients underwent thyroid surgery, and none had received any treatment before it. Sequencing was done on a sample of adjacent normal tissue. The source is a female donor with papillary thyroid cancer or a benign thyroid nodule (not recorded which). Some clones in this sample may be carry-over from other donors' samples.

This clone appeared a few times. V gene TRBV29-1 combines with J gene TRBJ2-7; 7 bases are a match to TRBD1. The CDR3 covers 14 residues. In germline, CDR1 is SQVTM, CDR2 ANQGSEA. After removal of 7 bases from V and 0 bases from J, the junction contained 9 bases not matched to a gene. The CDR3 bases are TGCAGCGCGACAGGGATCGAGAGCTCCTACGAGCAGTACTTC. Protein product: CSATGIESSYEQYF.

This clone was recorded at least ten times. The chain employs TRBV6-6 and TRBJ2-1, with D hard to call. CDR3 length equals 15 residues. Trimming pared 0 bases from V and 5 bases from J, leaving 11 bases between. Germline V gene lookup returns CDR1 MNHNY and CDR2 SVGAGI (reference sequence). DNA of the CDR3: TGTGCCAGCAGTTACTCCCGGGTTTACGACAATGAGCAGTTCTTC. It specifies CASSYSRVYDNEQFF.

This clone appeared a few times. The chain joins TRBV5-5 to TRBJ1-5; TRBD1 is a possible D gene (5 bases). The CDR3 is 16 amino acids. Trimming removed 4 bases from V and 4 bases from J, with 18 bases in between. Germline V gene data show CDR1 as SGHKS and CDR2 as YYEKEE (reference sequence). The CDR3 DNA reads as TGTGCCAGCAGCCCCCAGCCGACAGCCTTTAATCAGCCCCAGCATTTT. Translated: CASSPQPTAFNQPQHF.

Turning to this clone: No conserved phenylalanine or tryptophan is present at the end of the CDR3, so a read error is the likely explanation. The DNA is omitted, as the CDR3 cannot be located on it reliably, and the CDR3 follows TCRdb's listing. This chain joins TRBV5-4 and TRBJ2-6; whether TRBD1, the table's D call, matches the DNA was not checked. The V gene's germline CDR1 is SGHNT and CDR2 YYREEE (reference sequence). Both ends counted, the CDR3 spans 8 residues. This chain's CDR3 is CASSPGTI.

In this sample, this clone turned up many times. This chain uses TRBV27 with TRBJ2-3; D gene uncertain. V was cut by 4 bases and J by 4 bases, with 3 bases left in between. Germline lookup yields CDR1 MNHEY and CDR2 SMNVEV (reference sequence). CDR3 length: 11 residues. Here the CDR3 reads CASSSPDTQYF. CDR3 DNA: TGTGCCAGCAGTTCCCCAGATACGCAGTATTTT.

The chain is built from TRBV6-1 and TRBJ1-5, with 10 bases that match TRBD1. The V gene end was trimmed by 11 bases and the J gene end by 0 bases; junction bases not matched to a gene: 7. This CDR3 has 15 residues. Germline loops: CDR1 MNHNS, CDR2 SASEGT. CDR3 coding DNA: TGTGCCTCCCGGGACAGGGGCAATAGCAATCAGCCCCAGCATTTT. It yields the protein CASRDRGNSNQPQHF.

This clone was seen only a few times. The chain combines TRBV12-3 or TRBV12-4 with TRBJ2-1; D call uncertain. V lost 7 bases and J 3 bases, leaving 16 bases between the germline ends. The CDR3 covers 15 residues. This CDR3 reads CASNIRASSYNEQFF. The CDR3 region has the DNA TGTGCCAGCAACATTCGGGCCTCGAGCTACAATGAGCAGTTCTTC.

V is TRBV2 and J is TRBJ1-4; D remains ambiguous. Trimming pared 8 bases from V and 8 bases from J, leaving 15 bases between. CDR3 length equals 13 residues. Germline loops: CDR1 SNHLY, CDR2 FYNNEI. The CDR3 loop is CASSYTVGEKLFF. The CDR3 coding sequence is TGTGCCAGCTCCTATACCGTAGGGGAAAAACTGTTTTTT.

This clone was detected a few times. The chain carries TRBV2 and TRBJ1-1; TRBD1 is a possible D gene (5 bases). CDR1 and CDR2 (germline): SNHLY, FYNNEI. V dropped 7 bases and J dropped 4 bases, with 16 bases sitting between them. The CDR3 sequence is 14 residues long. Here the CDR3 DNA reads TGTGCCAGCATTCCCTGTCGGGGGTGCACTGAAGCTTTCTTT. Its translation is CASIPCRGCTEAFF.

This clone has a handful of counts. The rearrangement joins TRBV5-5 to TRBJ2-1; D remains unclear. Germline CDR1 reads SGHKS; CDR2 reads YYEKEE (reference sequence). The CDR3 is 14 amino acids. Trimming took off 2 bases at V and 1 base at J, with 7 bases between the two ends. CDR3 region: CASSFSGSYNEQFF. CDR3 coding DNA: TGTGCCAGCAGCTTCAGTGGTTCCTACAATGAGCAGTTCTTC.

The V gene is TRBV7-9, the J gene TRBJ1-3; no clear D. There are 12 residues in the CDR3. V gave up 5 bases and J gave up 6 bases, with 8 bases separating them. Germline assignment: CDR1 SEHNR and CDR2 FQNEAQ (reference sequence). CDR3 amino acids: CASSLNPNTIYF. Written as DNA, the CDR3 is TGTGCCAGCAGCCTTAACCCAAACACCATATATTTT.

This clone was recorded a few times. The genes are TRBV6-1 and TRBJ1-2; possible D gene TRBD1, 6 bases. The germline V gene encodes CDR1 MNHNS and CDR2 SASEGT. The CDR3 covers 13 residues. V lost 5 bases to trimming and J lost 2 bases, with 9 bases between them. CDR3 DNA: TGTGCCAGCAGTCCCGACAGGAACTATGGCTACACCTTC. It translates to CASSPDRNYGYTF.

This clone was recorded many times. Other DNA sequences in the sample encode the same CDR3. The chain employs TRBV25-1 and TRBJ1-4; D is undetermined. CDR1 is MGHDK, CDR2 SYGVNS, per germline. Trimming cost V 1 base and J 5 bases, with 11 bases left between them. This CDR3 region has 15 residues. CDR3 region: CASSESTSGNEKLFF. The CDR3, as DNA: TGTGCCAGCAGTGAATCAACGTCCGGGAATGAAAAACTGTTTTTT.

V and J are TRBV4-1 and TRBJ2-7; TRBD2 agrees at 8 bases. The CDR3 extends over 16 amino acids. Per the germline V gene, CDR1 is MGHRA and CDR2 is YSYEKL. V shed 0 bases, J shed 5 bases, and the junction held 9 bases outside the gene matches. As DNA, the CDR3 is TGCGCCAGCAGCCAAGAGGGGCAGCGGGAGTGGAACGAGCAGTACTTC. Translated: CASSQEGQREWNEQYF.

There are a few counts of this clone. The chain joins TRBV11-2 to TRBJ1-3; D not certain. V was cut by 2 bases and J by 16 bases, with 18 bases left in between. The CDR3 consists of 13 residues. Germline-derived CDR1 and CDR2 are SGHAT and FQNNGV. The DNA of the CDR3 is TGTGCCAGCAGCTTACCCGTCGTAGGCGGCTCCTATTTT. Its protein product is CASSLPVVGGSYF.

This chain connects TRBV3-1 to TRBJ2-5; the D call may be TRBD1 or TRBD2 (5 bases each). Looked up from germline, CDR1 is LGHDT and CDR2 is YNNKEL (reference sequence). V lost 0 bases to trimming and J lost 2 bases, with 7 bases between them. This CDR3 is 14 amino acids long. The CDR3 here is CASSQERGQETQYF. CDR3 in DNA: TGTGCCAGCAGCCAAGAGAGGGGACAAGAGACCCAGTACTTC.

This clone was seen only a few times. A much larger clonotype is one base distant, so this may be a read error. The chain employs TRBV2 and TRBJ2-5; 7 nucleotides align to TRBD1. V shed 6 bases, J shed 3 bases, and the junction held 4 bases outside the gene matches. This CDR3 has 13 residues. Looked up from germline, CDR1 is SNHLY and CDR2 is FYNNEI. In DNA form, the CDR3 reads TGTGCCAGCAGAGAGGGGGCCGAAGAGACCCAGTACTTC. This encodes CASREGAEETQYF. The variable domain in full, with the rest retrieved from reference TRBV2 and TRBJ2-5, is EPEVTQTPSHQVTQMGQEVILRCVPISNHLYFYWYRQILGQKVEFLVSFYNNEISEKSEIFDDQFSVERPDGSNFTLKIRSTKLEDSAMYFCASREGAEETQYFGPGTRLLVL.

The V gene is TRBV10-1, the J gene TRBJ1-2, with TRBD1 identical over 7 bases. The CDR3 sequence is 19 residues long. Germline V gives CDR1 WNHNN, CDR2 SYGVQD (reference sequence). Trimming at V came to 8 bases and at J to 3 bases, leaving 24 bases not matched to a gene. CDR3 protein: CASRRTGPDKTFDYYGYTF. The CDR3 DNA sequence: TGCGCCAGCCGTCGGACAGGCCCAGATAAAACCTTCGATTACTATGGCTACACCTTC.

This clone has only a few counts. The gene calls are TRBV20-1 and TRBJ1-6; TRBD1 is a possible D gene (5 bases). CDR3 length: 17 residues. Per germline, CDR1 DFQATT and CDR2 SNEGSKA (reference sequence). The V gene lost 0 bases and the J gene lost 5 bases, with 17 bases spanning the gap. CDR3 in amino acids: CSARDLGAAGDNSPLHF. Written as DNA, the CDR3 is TGCAGTGCTAGAGATCTAGGGGCAGCGGGAGATAATTCACCCCTCCACTTT.

The chain uses TRBV28 and TRBJ1-5, with TRBD1 matching 12 bases. Germline V CDR1 and CDR2: MDHEN, SYDVKM. The CDR3 runs 17 residues. The V gene end was trimmed by 6 bases and the J gene end by 3 bases; junction bases not matched to a gene: 9. CDR3 residues: CASRPYGDRGPNQPQHF. The CDR3 nucleotides are TGTGCCAGCAGGCCCTACGGGGACAGGGGGCCCAATCAGCCCCAGCATTTT.

The rearrangement joins TRBV2 to TRBJ2-5, with 10 nucleotides matching TRBD2. This CDR3 spans 15 amino acids. J lost 5 bases, V lost 1 base, and 4 bases had no gene match. The germline V gene has CDR1 SNHLY and CDR2 FYNNEI. The CDR3 protein is CASSEELAGVETQYF. The CDR3 bases are TGTGCCAGCAGTGAAGAGCTAGCGGGGGTTGAGACCCAGTACTTC.

The rearrangement joins TRBV12-5 to TRBJ2-7; D is undetermined. V was shortened by 0 bases and J by 7 bases, with 7 bases between the two germline ends. The CDR3 length is 12 residues. Germline CDR1 reads LGHNT; CDR2 reads FRNRAP. CDR3 in amino acids: CASGLVFGEQYF. DNA of the CDR3: TGTGCTAGTGGTTTGGTGTTCGGGGAGCAGTACTTC. The full variable domain, its missing parts supplied by reference TRBV12-5 and TRBJ2-7, is DARVTQTPRHKVTEMGQEVTMRCQPILGHNTVFWYRQTMMQGLELLAYFRNRAPLDDSGMPKDRFSAEMPDATLATLKIQPSEPRDSAVYFCASGLVFGEQYFGPGTRLTVT.

The CDR3 nucleotides are TGCAGTGCTAGGGCAGACTACGAGCAGTACTTC. Translation: CSARADYEQYF. The genes are TRBV20-1 and TRBJ2-7; D not resolved. The CDR3 is 11 amino acids. The V and J ends lost 3 bases and 3 bases respectively, with 6 bases between them. Germline loops: CDR1 DFQATT, CDR2 SNEGSKA (reference sequence).

The V and J genes are TRBV6-1 and TRBJ1-1; D is unresolved. From germline, CDR1 is MNHNS and CDR2 SASEGT. With 6 bases removed from V and 1 base from J, the gap between germline ends came to 9 bases. CDR3 length equals 13 residues. CDR3 DNA sequence: TGTGCCAGCAGCGAGGACCCGAACACTGAAGCTTTCTTT. As protein: CASSEDPNTEAFF.

This chain links TRBV24-1 with TRBJ2-1, with TRBD2 matching 12 bases. V lost 4 bases to trimming and J lost 8 bases; unmatched junction nucleotides: 8. Germline lookup yields CDR1 KGHDR and CDR2 SFDVKD. This CDR3 comprises 16 residues. CDR3 sequence reads: CATSDPNRLAGDEQFF. In nucleotides, the CDR3 is TGTGCCACCAGTGACCCAAACCGACTAGCGGGAGATGAGCAGTTCTTC.

This clone was observed a handful of times. This rearrangement joins TRBV2 to TRBJ2-1, with D uncertain. Trimming left V 6 bases short and J 2 bases short, with 14 bases between. Germline-derived CDR1 and CDR2 are SNHLY and FYNNEI. This CDR3 comprises 15 residues. CDR3 in DNA: TGTGCCAGCAGCCGGGCCGTGCCCACCTACAATGAGCAGTTCTTC. Protein product: CASSRAVPTYNEQFF.

This clone is large (0.1 to 1%) within its sample. V usage is TRBV28 and J usage is TRBJ1-6; no clear D. Germline lookup yields CDR1 MDHEN and CDR2 SYDVKM. Trimming cost V 4 bases and J 7 bases, with 8 bases left between them. The CDR3 spans 13 residues. CDR3: CASSYKMNSPLHF. The CDR3 nucleotides read TGTGCCAGCAGTTACAAGATGAATTCACCCCTCCACTTT.

As regards this clone: At one end the junction does not follow the germline gene, possibly because of a read error. CDR3 in DNA: TGCGCCAGCAGCTTGAGCTCGGTAATCAGAGGGCCTGCGAACACCGGGCAGCTGTTTTTT. Its protein product is CASSLSSVIRGPANTGQLFF. The chain links TRBV5-1 to TRBJ2-2; tentatively, D is TRBD2 (5 bases). CDR3 length equals 20 residues. The germline gives CDR1 SGHRS, CDR2 YFSETQ. Variable domain in full (rest from reference TRBV5-1 and TRBJ2-2): KAGVTQTPRYLIKTRGQQVTLSCSPISGHRSVSWYQQTPGQGLQFLFEYFSETQRNKGNFPGRFSGRQFSNSRSEMNVSTLELGDSALYLCASSLSSVIRGPANTGQLFFGEGSRLTVL.

The chain uses TRBV7-3 and TRBJ2-6; D unresolved. Between the trimmed V and J ends, which lost 5 bases and 0 bases, there was a span of 11 bases. Germline CDR1 reads SGHTA; CDR2 reads FQGTGA. This CDR3 region has 16 residues. Here the CDR3 reads CASSPTVSSGANVLTF. As DNA, the CDR3 is TGTGCCAGCAGCCCAACAGTAAGCTCTGGGGCCAACGTCCTGACTTTC.

This clone has a handful of counts. The chain has TRBV6-5 and TRBJ2-1, with unresolved D. V was cut by 3 bases and J by 6 bases, with 9 bases left in between. Germline CDR1 is MNHEY and CDR2 is SVGAGI. The CDR3 has 13 residues. The CDR3 nucleotides read TGTGCCAGCAGTTATGCTAGGACCAATGAGCAGTTCTTC. Translation gives CASSYARTNEQFF.